The entry below gives a single T cell receptor beta chain sequence along with its context. The target antigen is unknown. There are 16 residues in the CDR3. V shed 1 base and J shed 3 bases, with 13 bases lying between them. The germline V gene encodes CDR1 SGHRS and CDR2 YFSETQ. This record comes from a study of shared clonotypes between healthy human individuals. The authors ran the assay at deep level. Measured with immunoSEQ multiplex PCR; TCRdb has only the in-frame clones, and not every one. The table includes roughly 2,000,000 clones, 85% to 95% detected once. Study findings and constraints: Rarefaction showed that sequencing of sorted subsets was incomplete (despite large depth).

CD45RO-negative CD8 cells positively selected for CCR7 made up the naive population, which excluded terminally differentiated effector memory CD45RA+ cells. Donors comprised only Caucasian adults living in Nashville, Tennessee. The genes are TRBV5-1 and TRBJ1-4; the D is unclear. The source is a man in his late teens or twenties in good health. Some clones in this sample may be carry-over from other donors' samples. Material: naive CD8+ T cells from PBMCs. The CDR3 sequence: CASSLNPAQSNEKLFF. The CDR3 coding sequence is TGCGCCAGCAGCTTGAACCCTGCGCAGTCTAATGAAAAACTGTTTTTT.